These 9 T cell receptor beta chains were all obtained from the same sample, sequenced in a study of cytomegalovirus exposure and HLA in healthy donors. Researchers ran the PCR with 60 Vbeta and 13 Jbeta primers. The assay was immunoSEQ multiplex PCR, and TCRdb's table has in-frame clones only and misses some. Here the sample spans some 200,000 clones, roughly 89% being singletons. The sequenced sample was PBMCs. These receptors were taken from a woman younger than 35 in good health and CMV-seronegative.

Notes on this clone: The junction shows a germline mismatch at one end, possibly a read error. This CDR3 is also generated by other DNA sequences in the sample. The genes are TRBV7-7 and TRBJ1-1, with 8 bases aligning to TRBD1. This CDR3 has 16 residues. The germline gives CDR1 SSHAT, CDR2 FNYEAQ (reference sequence). The CDR3 sequence is CASSSRGQGSDTEAFF. Written as DNA, the CDR3 is TGTGCCAGCAGCTCCCGCGGACAGGGTTCGGACACTGAAGCCTTCTTT.

Comments on this clone: At one end, the junction sequence differs from germline, possibly due to a read error. This chain joins TRBV25-1 and TRBJ2-5; TRBD2 might be the D (5 bases). Germline CDR1 MGHDK, CDR2 SYGVNS. This CDR3 contains 15 residues. The CDR3 spells CAGSEHGWAGGTQYF. Written as DNA, the CDR3 is TGTGCCGGCAGTGAACACGGCTGGGCAGGAGGGACCCAGTACTTC.

The chain links TRBV2 to TRBJ2-7, with D unresolved. Germline values: CDR1 SNHLY, CDR2 FYNNEI. This CDR3 comprises 14 residues. The ends were cut back, 6 bases at V and 2 bases at J, with 14 bases in the middle. This CDR3 reads CASRTYPLAYEQYF. The DNA for the CDR3 is TGTGCCAGCAGGACCTATCCCCTAGCCTACGAGCAGTACTTC.

This clone came up once. This chain connects TRBV10-3 to TRBJ2-5, with D possibly being TRBD1 (6 bases). The end of the DNA is better explained by TRBJ2-7, so the J call may be wrong. The length of the CDR3 is 15 residues. Per germline, CDR1 ENHRY and CDR2 SYGVKD. The CDR3 region has the DNA TGTGCCACCCGCCCAGGGGCCGCTTCTTCCTACGAGCAGTACTTC. Translating gives CATRPGAASSYEQYF.

This clone showed up just once. V is TRBV4-1 and J is TRBJ2-7; D is perhaps TRBD1 (6 bases). The V end lost 0 bases, the J end lost 4 bases, and 13 bases lay between the germline ends. The CDR3 extends over 15 amino acids. In germline, CDR1 is MGHRA, CDR2 YSYEKL. CDR3 DNA: TGCGCCAGCAGCCAAGATCGGAAACAGGGATACGAGCAGTACTTC. Its translation is CASSQDRKQGYEQYF.

This chain joins TRBV6-5 and TRBJ1-2, with unresolved D. V shed 3 bases and J shed 3 bases, with 14 bases lying between them. The V gene's germline CDR1 is MNHEY and CDR2 SVGAGI. The length of the CDR3 is 15 residues. The CDR3 spells CASSYSYLRDYGYTF. The CDR3 region has the DNA TGTGCCAGCAGTTATTCATACCTCCGGGACTATGGCTACACCTTC.

The chain combines TRBV13 with TRBJ1-1; no definite D call. Germline CDR1 PRHDT, CDR2 FYEKMQ (reference sequence). The CDR3 covers 14 residues. Trimming removed 0 bases at V and 1 base at J, with 6 bases between. The CDR3 region has the DNA TGTGCCAGCAGCTTAGGACTGCAGAACACTGAAGCTTTCTTT. This translates into CASSLGLQNTEAFF.

The chain carries TRBV10-3 and TRBJ2-7, with TRBD1 matching over 8 bases. The J segment lost 1 base and the V segment lost 10 bases, leaving 9 bases of the junction unmatched. This CDR3 contains 14 residues. Germline CDR1 and CDR2: ENHRY and SYGVKD. The CDR3 nucleotides are TGTGCCACCTCTACTGGGACAGGTTCCTACGAGCAGTACTTC. It codes for CATSTGTGSYEQYF.

This clone was counted at least ten times. The gene calls are TRBV6-5 and TRBJ1-3; D call uncertain. The germline V gene has CDR1 MNHEY and CDR2 SVGAGI. The V and J ends lost 8 bases and 0 bases respectively, with 5 bases between them. The CDR3 runs to 12 residues. CDR3 protein: CASFSSGNTIYF. The CDR3 coding sequence is TGTGCCAGCTTTAGCTCTGGAAACACCATATATTTT.